This TCR beta chain was profiled in a study of blood T cell repertoires in COVID-19. Study-level information: Sites in the United States, Italy and Spain provided acute and convalescent COVID-19 samples.

CDR1 LNHDA and CDR2 SQIVND come from the germline V gene (reference sequence). The ends were cut back, 2 bases at V and 2 bases at J, with 12 bases in the middle. CDR3 length: 15 residues. Methods used by the authors: Estimation of nucleated cell counts relied on the amplification of reference gene primers. Profiling relied on immunoSEQ multiplex PCR, and the TCRdb table lists in-frame clones only, not all of them. From that table come the V and J calls and clone size; the DNA was used to work out D and trimming. The sample records around 100,000 clones, more than 80% being singletons. The Seattle patients, enrolled during active infection, were followed longitudinally.

The clonotype comes from an older woman with COVID-19, enrolled during active disease. This chain links TRBV19 with TRBJ1-1; D is possibly TRBD1 (6 bases). The sample consisted of peripheral blood. For the CDR3, the DNA is TGTGCCAGTAGTATATTAGGGACACCTAACACTGAAGCTTTCTTT. It translates to CASSILGTPNTEAFF.